This T cell receptor (beta chain) stems from a study of T cells in Graves' hyperthyroidism and ophthalmopathy. Germline CDR1 is DFQATT and CDR2 is SNEGSKA (reference sequence). V was trimmed by 1 base and J by 2 bases, leaving 11 bases between them. CDR3 length: 14 residues. This clonotype appeared many times. Template material for amplifying TCR beta CDR3 regions consisted of RNA transcripts. The HTBI primer set was used in a first-round RT-PCR of the TCR CDR3. TCRdb fed the multiplex PCR reads into MiXCR, producing one record per CDR3 protein. The sample records around 480,000 distinct CDR3 sequences, around 15% being singletons.

The sequencing sample was made of blood. The V call is TRBV20-1, the J call TRBJ2-5; no reliable D call. This clonotype was sampled from a woman younger than 35 with Graves' hyperthyroidism. The CDR3, as DNA: TGCAGTGCTAGAGTGAGTGCGGTACAAGAGACCCAGTACTTC. This translates into CSARVSAVQETQYF.